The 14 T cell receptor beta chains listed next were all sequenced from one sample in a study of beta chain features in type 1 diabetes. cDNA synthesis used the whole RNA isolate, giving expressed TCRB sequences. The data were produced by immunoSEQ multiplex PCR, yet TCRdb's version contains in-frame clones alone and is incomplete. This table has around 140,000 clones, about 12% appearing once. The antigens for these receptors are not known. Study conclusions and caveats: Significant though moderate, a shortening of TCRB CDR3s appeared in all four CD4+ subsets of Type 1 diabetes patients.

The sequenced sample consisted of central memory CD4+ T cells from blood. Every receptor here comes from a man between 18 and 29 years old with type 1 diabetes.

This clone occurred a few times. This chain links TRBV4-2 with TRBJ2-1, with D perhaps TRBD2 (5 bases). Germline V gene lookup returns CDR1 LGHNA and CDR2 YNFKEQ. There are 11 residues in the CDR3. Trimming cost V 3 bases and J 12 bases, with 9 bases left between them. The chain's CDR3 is CASSHNAGQFF. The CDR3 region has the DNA TGTGCCAGCAGCCACAACGCGGGGCAGTTCTTC.

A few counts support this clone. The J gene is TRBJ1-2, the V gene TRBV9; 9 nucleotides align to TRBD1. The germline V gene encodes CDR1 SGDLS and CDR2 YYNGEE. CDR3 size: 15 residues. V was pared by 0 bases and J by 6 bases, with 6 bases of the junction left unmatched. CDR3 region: CASSVEGQGRDGYTF. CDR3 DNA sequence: TGTGCCAGCAGCGTAGAGGGACAGGGACGGGATGGCTACACCTTC.

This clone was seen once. CDR3 protein: CASSLAGLGEQYF. Here the CDR3 DNA reads TGTGCCAGCAGCTTAGCAGGGCTAGGCGAGCAGTACTTC. The chain uses TRBV11-3 and TRBJ2-7; a possible D gene is TRBD1 (5 bases). This CDR3 region has 13 residues. Germline V lookup: CDR1 SGHNT, CDR2 YENEEA. Trimming stripped 1 base from V and 6 bases from J, with 10 bases between.

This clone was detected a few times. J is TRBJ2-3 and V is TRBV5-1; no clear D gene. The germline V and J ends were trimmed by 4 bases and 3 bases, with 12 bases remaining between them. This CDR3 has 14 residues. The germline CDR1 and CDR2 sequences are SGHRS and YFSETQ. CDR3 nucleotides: TGCGCCAGCAGCCAAGGAGCTTGGACAGATACGCAGTATTTT. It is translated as CASSQGAWTDTQYF.

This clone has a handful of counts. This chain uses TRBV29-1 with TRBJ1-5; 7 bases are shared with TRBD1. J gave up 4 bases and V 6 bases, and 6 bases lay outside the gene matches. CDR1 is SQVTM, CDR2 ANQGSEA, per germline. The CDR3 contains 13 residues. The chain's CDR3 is CSVLDRLNQPQHF. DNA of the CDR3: TGCAGCGTCCTGGACAGGTTGAATCAGCCCCAGCATTTT.

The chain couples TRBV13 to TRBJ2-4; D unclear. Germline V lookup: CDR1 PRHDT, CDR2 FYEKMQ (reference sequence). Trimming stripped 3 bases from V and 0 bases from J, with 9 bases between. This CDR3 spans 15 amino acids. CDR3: CASSLLGLAKNIQYF. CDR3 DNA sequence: TGTGCCAGCAGCTTGTTGGGCCTAGCCAAAAACATTCAGTACTTC. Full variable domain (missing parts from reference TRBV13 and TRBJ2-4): AAGVIQSPRHLIKEKRETATLKCYPIPRHDTVYWYQQGPGQDPQFLISFYEKMQSDKGSIPDRFSAQQFSDYHSELNMSSLELGDSALYFCASSLLGLAKNIQYFGAGTRLSVL.

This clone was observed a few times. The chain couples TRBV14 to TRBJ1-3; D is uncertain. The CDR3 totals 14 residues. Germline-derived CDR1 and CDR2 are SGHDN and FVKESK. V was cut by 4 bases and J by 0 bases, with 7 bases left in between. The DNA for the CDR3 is TGTGCCAGCAGCCGCGGGAGCTCTGGAAACACCATATATTTT. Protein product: CASSRGSSGNTIYF.

CDR3 sequence reads: CASRVTGTGVQPQHF. The CDR3 region has the DNA TGTGCCAGCAGGGTAACCGGGACAGGTGTCCAGCCCCAGCATTTT. This chain joins TRBV6-5 and TRBJ1-5; 8 bases fit TRBD1. V was clipped by 6 bases and J by 7 bases; unmatched bases: 11. The CDR3 runs 15 residues. The germline V gene encodes CDR1 MNHEY and CDR2 SVGAGI.

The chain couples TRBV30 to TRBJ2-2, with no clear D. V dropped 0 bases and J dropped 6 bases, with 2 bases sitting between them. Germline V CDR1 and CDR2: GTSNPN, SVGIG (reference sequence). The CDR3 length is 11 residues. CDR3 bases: TGTGCCTGGAGTGTAGCCGGGGAGCTGTTTTTT. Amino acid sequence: CAWSVAGELFF. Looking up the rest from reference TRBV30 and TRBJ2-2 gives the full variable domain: SQTIHQWPATLVQPVGSPLSLECTVEGTSNPNLYWYRQAAGRGLQLLFYSVGIGQISSEVPQNLSASRPQDRQFILSSKKLLLSDSGFYLCAWSVAGELFFGEGSRLTVL.

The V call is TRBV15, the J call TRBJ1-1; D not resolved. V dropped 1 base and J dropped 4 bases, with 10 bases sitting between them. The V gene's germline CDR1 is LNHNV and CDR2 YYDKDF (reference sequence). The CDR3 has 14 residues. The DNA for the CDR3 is TGTGCCACCAGCAGAGCCGCTTATGGCACTGAAGCTTTCTTT. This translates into CATSRAAYGTEAFF.

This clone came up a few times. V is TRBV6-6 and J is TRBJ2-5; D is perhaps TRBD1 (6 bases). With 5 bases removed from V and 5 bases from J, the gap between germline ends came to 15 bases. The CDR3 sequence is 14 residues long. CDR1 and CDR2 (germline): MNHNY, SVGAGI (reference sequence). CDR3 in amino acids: CASSPGSQGETQYF. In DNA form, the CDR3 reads TGTGCCAGCAGTCCCGGCAGCCAGGGGGAGACCCAGTACTTC.

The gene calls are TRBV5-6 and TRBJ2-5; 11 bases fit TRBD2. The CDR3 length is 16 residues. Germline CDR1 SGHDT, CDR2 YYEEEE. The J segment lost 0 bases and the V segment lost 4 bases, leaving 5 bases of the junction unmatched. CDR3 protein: CASSPWTSGHQETQYF. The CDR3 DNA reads TGTGCCAGCAGCCCATGGACTAGCGGGCACCAAGAGACCCAGTACTTC. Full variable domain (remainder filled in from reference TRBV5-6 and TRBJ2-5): DAGVTQSPTHLIKTRGQQVTLRCSPKSGHDTVSWYQQALGQGPQFIFQYYEEEERQRGNFPDRFSGHQFPNYSSELNVNALLLGDSALYLCASSPWTSGHQETQYFGPGTRLLVL.

CDR3 coding DNA: TGTGCCATCAGACAGGGCTACGAGCAGTACTTC. Its translation: CAIRQGYEQYF. The chain couples TRBV10-3 to TRBJ2-7, with TRBD1 as a possible D gene (6 bases). The CDR3 loop spans 11 amino acids. The V gene lost 6 bases and the J gene lost 3 bases, with 6 bases spanning the gap. Germline CDR1 ENHRY, CDR2 SYGVKD.

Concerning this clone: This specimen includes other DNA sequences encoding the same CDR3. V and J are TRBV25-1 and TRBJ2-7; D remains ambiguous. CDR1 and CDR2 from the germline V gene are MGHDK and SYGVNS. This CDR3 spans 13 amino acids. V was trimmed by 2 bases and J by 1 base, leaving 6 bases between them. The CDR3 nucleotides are TGTGCCAGCAGTGAAGGCAGGTCCTACGAGCAGTACTTC. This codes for CASSEGRSYEQYF.